The T cell receptor (beta chain) described here comes from a study of blood T cells in healthy people across ages. A second roughly 7 to 11 cycle PCR used barcoded and J-beta primers. MiXCR, applied by TCRdb to the 5' RACE reads, yields one record per CDR3 protein. The data hold about 700,000 distinct CDR3 sequences, with less than 40% observed a single time. Germline V gene sequence: CDR1 LNHNV, CDR2 YYDKDF (reference sequence). CDR3 size: 15 residues. V was pared by 8 bases and J by 6 bases, with 23 bases between. Study-wide results and limits: Strong correlation was found linking TCR beta diversity to naive T cell percentage.

This clonotype has only a few counts. No antigen is known for it. A much larger clone is a single base away; this may be a read error. The V gene is TRBV15, the J gene TRBJ2-7, with D perhaps given as TRBD1 or TRBD2 (5 bases each). Sequencing used blood. The sequence derives from an elderly woman in good health. The CDR3 loop reads CATDAPGDRCGEQYF. The DNA of the CDR3 is TGTGCCACCGACGCTCCTGGGGACCGCTGCGGCGAGCAGTACTTC.